This T cell receptor beta chain was recorded in a study of PD-L1 blockade in urothelial cancer (dated by TCRdb to the late 2010s). As for the study more broadly: Therapy was started in the mid-2010s for all patients, and atezolizumab 1,200 mg was administered intravenously every 3 weeks. Pretreatment tumor samples, along with matched peripheral blood collected serially before and after atezolizumab treatment, underwent TCR sequencing. About 85% of the roughly 29 patients were males with bladder-origin urothelial cancer, and about 60% of the roughly 29 reported a prior smoking history. Durable clinical benefit was defined as progression-free survival longer than 6 months, and TCR features were also tested against progression-free and overall survival. Pretreatment blood TCR-seq was available for 30 or so patients, at least one posttreatment blood collection was obtained for around 25 patients, and tumor TCR-seq was available for around 25 patients. Blood samples yielded a median of around 150,000 T cells and 65,000 to 95,000 unique TCRs, with median clonality about 0.08. An ECOG performance status of 0 or 1 was recorded for the patients, and 0 to 3 prior chemotherapy regimens had been received by the patients. Blood samples were analyzed at two time points: 3 weeks after treatment start (second dose) and 6 weeks after treatment start. The study was an exploratory multi-omic analysis of somatic, immune and clinical correlates of response to PD-L1 blockade with atezolizumab in urothelial cancer. Durable clinical benefit was achieved by nine patients and was not achieved by 20 patients. Whole exome sequencing and RNA sequencing of pretreatment tumors were performed alongside TCR sequencing in the same patients. Study-level results and caveats: At 3 weeks after the start of treatment, tumor-associated TCR clones in peripheral blood had expanded more in patients with durable benefit (n ≈ 24, p = 0.022). Because of the small sample size (n ≈ 27) and the many exploratory analyses performed, the results are intended to be regarded as hypothesis-generating. Improved progression-free and overall survival was found to be associated with pretreatment peripheral blood TCR clonality below the median.

The cohort comprised fewer than 35 patients with locally advanced or metastatic urothelial carcinoma treated at Memorial Sloan Kettering on a trial protocol. Peripheral blood mononuclear cells were collected from each patient pretreatment and during treatment, giving between 1 and 8 total time points per patient. The Qiagen DNeasy Blood extraction kit was used to purify genomic DNA from total PBMCs and tumor samples. PBMCs were collected pretreatment and during treatment, and were isolated and stored as previously described. To estimate absolute template abundance from read counts, synthetic TCR analog templates were spiked into each PCR. TCRbeta CDR3 regions were amplified from genomic DNA with bias-controlled V and J gene primers using the immunoSEQ assay. Sequencing of rearranged TCRbeta segments was performed at approximately 20X coverage. The original methods were these. Clustering was used to correct sequencing errors, and CDR3s were annotated against IMGT to assign V, D and J genes. Only productive TCRbeta rearrangements were used in downstream analyses, excluding out-of-frame or stop-codon sequences. Clonality was computed as one minus Shannon entropy normalized by the log of the number of unique productive sequences. Clones differing between time points or between blood and tumor were identified by Fisher's exact test with Benjamini-Hochberg correction at adjusted p below 0.01. Here the immuneACCESS table is served through TCRdb, limited to in-frame sequences with V and J called. Missing clones are a known gap in these copies; in checked studies unresolved V genes cover under half, and the rest lacks a known reason. V and J calls and clone size are copied from that table; D and trimming were computed from the DNA. Counted in this sample were 100,000 or so clones; 70% to 85% of them appeared once. The ten most abundant clones make up 2% to 3% of the sample.

V lost 1 base and J lost 0 bases, and the count of bases not matched to a germline gene is 6. Measured from the cysteine to the phenylalanine, the CDR3 is 17 residues long. The retained sequence is limited to the CDR3, 51 bases, with the frame set at the first base. The CDR1 and CDR2 encoded by the germline V gene are LGHNA and YNFKEQ. This clone was found a few times. Which antigen it targets is not known. Qualities for individual bases were not recorded, and no much larger clone is one base off. The chain is encoded by TRBV4-2 joined to TRBJ2-3; TRBD2 fits 8 bases in the junction. The source was PBMCs, collected around atezolizumab (anti-PD-L1) treatment. This clonotype originated in a man aged 45 to 65 with urothelial cancer. Here the CDR3 is given as CASSQVGASGSTDTQYF. The DNA reads as follows: TGTGCCAGCAGCCAAGTGGGGGCTAGCGGGAGCACAGATACGCAGTATTTT.